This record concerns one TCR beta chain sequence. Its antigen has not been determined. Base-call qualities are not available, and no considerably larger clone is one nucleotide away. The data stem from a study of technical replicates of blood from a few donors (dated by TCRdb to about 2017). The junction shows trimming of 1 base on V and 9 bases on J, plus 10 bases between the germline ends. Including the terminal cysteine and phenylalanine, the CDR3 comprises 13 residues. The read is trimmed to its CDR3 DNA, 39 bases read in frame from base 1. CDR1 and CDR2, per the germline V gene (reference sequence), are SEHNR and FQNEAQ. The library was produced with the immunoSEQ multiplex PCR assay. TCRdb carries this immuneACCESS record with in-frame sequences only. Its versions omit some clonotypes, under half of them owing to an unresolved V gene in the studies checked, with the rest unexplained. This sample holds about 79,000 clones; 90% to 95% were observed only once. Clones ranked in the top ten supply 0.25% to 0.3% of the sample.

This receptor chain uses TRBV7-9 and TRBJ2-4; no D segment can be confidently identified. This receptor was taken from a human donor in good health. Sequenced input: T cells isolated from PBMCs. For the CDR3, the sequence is CASSLGAAAIQYF. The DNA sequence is TGTGCCAGCAGCTTAGGCGCCGCGGCCATTCAGTACTTC.